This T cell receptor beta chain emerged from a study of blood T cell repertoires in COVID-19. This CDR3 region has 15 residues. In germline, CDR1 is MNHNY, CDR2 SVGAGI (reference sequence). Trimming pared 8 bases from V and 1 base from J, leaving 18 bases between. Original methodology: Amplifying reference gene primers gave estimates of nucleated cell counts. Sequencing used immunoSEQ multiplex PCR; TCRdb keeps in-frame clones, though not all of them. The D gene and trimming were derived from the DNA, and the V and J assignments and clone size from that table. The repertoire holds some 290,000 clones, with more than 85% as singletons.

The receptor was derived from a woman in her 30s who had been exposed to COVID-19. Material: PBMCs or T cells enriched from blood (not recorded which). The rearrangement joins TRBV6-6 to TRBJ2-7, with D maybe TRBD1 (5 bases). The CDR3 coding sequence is TGTGCCAGCCGAATCGGAACAGGTTATTCCTACGAGCAGTACTTC. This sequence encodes CASRIGTGYSYEQYF.